The 15 T cell receptor beta chains below come from one sample, sequenced in a study of T-cell reconstitution after alpha-beta-depleted transplantation in children. Preparing the TCRbeta library involved the use of unique molecular identifiers. TCRdb recomputed calls from the PCR reads with MiXCR, one row per CDR3 protein. The table records under 750,000 distinct CDR3 sequences, about 23% of them present only once. Sequences were derived from PBMCs, mostly from graft donor cells, sampled 360 days after TCRalphabeta/CD19-depleted stem cell transplant. The receptors come from a boy less than two years old who had a stem cell transplant for acute myeloid leukemia, so the T cells may come from the graft donor.

This clonotype has only one observation. The chain has TRBV12-3 or TRBV12-4 and TRBJ2-7, with TRBD1 as a possible D gene (6 bases). V was shortened by 6 bases and J by 5 bases, with 17 bases between the two germline ends. This CDR3 has 14 residues. The CDR3 reads CASSSGELAHEQYF. CDR3 bases: TGTGCCAGCAGCTCAGGGGAATTGGCCCACGAGCAGTACTTC.

This clonotype came up a few times. The chain recombines TRBV12-3 or TRBV12-4 with TRBJ1-5; 7 bases map to TRBD1. The V gene end was trimmed by 6 bases and the J gene end by 7 bases; junction bases not matched to a gene: 9. This CDR3 is 14 amino acids long. CDR3 nucleotides: TGTGCCAGCAGCCCCGGACAGGTGATACAGCCCCAGCATTTT. This sequence encodes CASSPGQVIQPQHF.

In this sample, this clonotype turned up many times. J is TRBJ2-5 and V is TRBV13; 8 nucleotides match TRBD2. The ends lost 3 bases at V and 2 bases at J; junction bases unmatched: 5. CDR3 length equals 15 residues. The germline V gene has CDR1 PRHDT and CDR2 FYEKMQ (reference sequence). CDR3 nucleotide sequence: TGTGCCAGCAGCTTCTACGCGGGGGGTCAAGAGACCCAGTACTTC. Protein sequence: CASSFYAGGQETQYF.

The CDR3 protein is CASSSGREQYV. As DNA, the CDR3 is TGTGCCAGCAGCTCGGGGCGTGAGCAGTACGTC. This chain links TRBV6-5 with TRBJ2-7; possibly TRBD1 or TRBD2 for D (5 bases each). The ends were cut back, 6 bases at V and 7 bases at J, with 10 bases in the middle. Germline CDR1 reads MNHEY; CDR2 reads SVGAGI. The CDR3 sequence is 11 residues long.

This clonotype was recorded a few times. This chain joins TRBV20-1 and TRBJ2-5, with 10 bases that match TRBD1. Per the germline V gene, CDR1 is DFQATT and CDR2 is SNEGSKA (reference sequence). V lost 2 bases, J lost 5 bases, and 8 bases stayed unmatched. The CDR3 is 15 residues long. The CDR3 region is CSARPGTGAAETQYF. As DNA, the CDR3 is TGCAGTGCTAGACCTGGGACAGGGGCCGCCGAGACCCAGTACTTC.

At least ten counts were recorded for this clonotype. This sequence joins TRBV12-3 or TRBV12-4 and TRBJ1-1; D is uncertain. The CDR3 runs 15 residues. With 3 bases removed from V and 3 bases from J, the gap between germline ends came to 14 bases. The CDR3 protein is CASSFIIGVHTEAFF. The CDR3 DNA reads as TGTGCCAGCAGTTTCATTATCGGGGTACACACTGAAGCTTTCTTT.

For this clonotype: An end of the junction does not agree with germline; a read error may underlie this. The rearrangement joins TRBV4-2 to TRBJ1-4; TRBD1 is a possible D gene (5 bases). This CDR3 comprises 12 residues. CDR1 LGHNA and CDR2 YNFKEQ come from the germline V gene. The CDR3 sequence is CASSQVTKGQNF. CDR3 nucleotide sequence: TGTGCCAGCAGCCAAGTCACAAAGGGGCAGAATTTT.

This clonotype was observed a handful of times. The chain carries TRBV11-2 and TRBJ2-2, with unresolved D. The CDR3 is 16 residues long. Per germline, CDR1 SGHAT and CDR2 FQNNGV. V was pared by 1 base and J by 0 bases, with 9 bases between. CDR3 nucleotides: TGTGCCAGCAGCTTAGGAGCAGCTTCGAACACCGGGGAGCTGTTTTTT. Its protein is CASSLGAASNTGELFF.

The rearrangement joins TRBV3-1 to TRBJ1-1; TRBD1 is a possible D gene (5 bases). Germline V gene data show CDR1 as LGHDT and CDR2 as YNNKEL (reference sequence). Trimming left V 1 base short and J 0 bases short, with 12 bases between. This CDR3 is 16 amino acids long. The CDR3 sequence is CASSQASTAMNTEAFF. The CDR3 DNA reads as TGTGCCAGCAGCCAAGCCTCGACAGCGATGAACACTGAAGCTTTCTTT.

There are a few counts of this clonotype. V and J are TRBV12-3 or TRBV12-4 and TRBJ2-5, with D possibly being TRBD2 (5 bases). V lost 1 base, J lost 5 bases, and 17 bases lay in between. The CDR3 runs 16 residues. This chain's CDR3 is CASSLGPARGGETQYF. The CDR3 bases are TGTGCCAGCAGTTTAGGGCCGGCTCGTGGCGGGGAGACCCAGTACTTC.

V is TRBV20-1 and J is TRBJ2-5; TRBD2 matches at 8 bases. Looked up from germline, CDR1 is DFQATT and CDR2 is SNEGSKA (reference sequence). V lost 6 bases, J lost 2 bases, and 5 bases stayed unmatched. The CDR3 extends over 13 amino acids. The CDR3 region is CSAPGTSQETQYF. DNA for the CDR3: TGCAGTGCCCCTGGGACTAGTCAAGAGACCCAGTACTTC.

This clonotype came up many times. The chain links TRBV28 to TRBJ1-2; tentative D call: TRBD1 (5 bases). V lost 3 bases, J lost 8 bases, and 10 bases lay in between. Per the germline V gene, CDR1 is MDHEN and CDR2 is SYDVKM. The CDR3 is 12 amino acids. The CDR3 protein is CASSFERGGYTF. In nucleotides, the CDR3 is TGTGCCAGCAGTTTTGAGAGGGGCGGCTACACCTTC.

This clonotype showed up just a few times. This chain joins TRBV6-5 and TRBJ1-2, with unresolved D. Germline V gene data show CDR1 as MNHEY and CDR2 as SVGAGI. The CDR3 loop spans 15 amino acids. V was trimmed by 2 bases and J by 0 bases, leaving 10 bases between them. CDR3 region: CASSYLLRANYGYTF. The CDR3, as DNA: TGTGCCAGCAGTTACCTACTGAGAGCTAACTATGGCTACACCTTC.

In its sample, this clonotype was seen many times. V is TRBV5-6 and J is TRBJ2-7, with 7 bases fitting TRBD1. The CDR3 is 13 amino acids. Germline loops: CDR1 SGHDT, CDR2 YYEEEE. V shed 6 bases, J shed 1 base, and the junction held 4 bases outside the gene matches. CDR3 region: CASIDRVSYEQYV. Written as DNA, the CDR3 is TGTGCCAGCATCGACAGGGTATCCTACGAGCAGTACGTC.

CDR3 sequence: CSASVTGAGDTQYF. The CDR3 coding sequence is TGCAGTGCTAGCGTAACAGGGGCTGGGGATACGCAGTATTTT. The V and J genes are TRBV20-1 and TRBJ2-3; 7 nucleotides align to TRBD1. This CDR3 contains 14 residues. V shed 3 bases and J 6 bases; nucleotides not matched to a gene: 9. CDR1 and CDR2 from the germline V gene are DFQATT and SNEGSKA (reference sequence).